This entry lists 21 T cell receptor beta chains sequenced from one sample in a study of blood T cell repertoires in COVID-19. The data were produced by immunoSEQ multiplex PCR, yet TCRdb's version contains in-frame clones alone and is incomplete. The sample shows about 150,000 clones, 85% to 90% of them seen only once. Sample: peripheral blood. These receptors all stem from a woman aged 40 to 55 with acute or convalescent COVID-19.

This clone has a single count. V and J are TRBV6-1 and TRBJ2-7; D might be TRBD2 (6 bases). This CDR3 region has 20 residues. Trimming left V 1 base short and J 5 bases short, with 30 bases between. Germline CDR1 MNHNS, CDR2 SASEGT. CDR3 amino acids: CASSEGWDGTLGWRDDEQYF. The CDR3 DNA is TGTGCCAGCAGTGAAGGATGGGACGGAACATTGGGTTGGCGGGACGACGAGCAGTACTTC.

The chain joins TRBV19 to TRBJ2-7; D is perhaps TRBD1 (6 bases). Trimming removed 1 base from V and 1 base from J, with 11 bases in between. This CDR3 has 15 residues. The germline gives CDR1 LNHDA, CDR2 SQIVND (reference sequence). CDR3 DNA: TGTGCCAGTAGTATAGGACAGGTTCCATCCTACGAGCAGTACTTC. Its protein is CASSIGQVPSYEQYF.

CDR3 sequence reads: CAWGTGTGSNQPQHF. The CDR3, as DNA: TGTGCCTGGGGAACCGGGACAGGGAGTAATCAGCCCCAGCATTTT. The rearrangement joins TRBV30 to TRBJ1-5; TRBD1 aligns across 9 bases. The J segment lost 4 bases and the V segment lost 5 bases, leaving 9 bases of the junction unmatched. Germline V gene sequence: CDR1 GTSNPN, CDR2 SVGIG (reference sequence). This CDR3 comprises 15 residues.

This chain links TRBV5-8 with TRBJ1-6, with 7 bases lining up with TRBD1. V dropped 5 bases and J dropped 7; count of bases not matched to a gene: 9. The CDR3 has 15 amino acids. Germline loops: CDR1 SGHTS, CDR2 YDEGEE. CDR3 region: CASRGQFLSNSPLHF. The CDR3 DNA is TGTGCCAGCAGGGGACAGTTCTTATCCAATTCACCCCTCCACTTT.

CDR3 loop: CASSLQTGNHEQFF. CDR3 DNA: TGTGCCAGCAGCTTACAGACAGGGAATCATGAGCAGTTCTTC. The genes are TRBV7-2 and TRBJ2-1; TRBD1 matches 7 bases. Trimming took 2 bases from V and 8 from J; bases not matched to a gene: 6. The CDR3 runs to 14 residues. Germline lookup yields CDR1 SGHTA and CDR2 FQGNSA.

The V call is TRBV7-7, the J call TRBJ2-1; TRBD2 might be the D (7 bases). Per germline, CDR1 SSHAT and CDR2 FNYEAQ (reference sequence). This CDR3 contains 14 residues. Trimming pared 3 bases from V and 6 bases from J, leaving 12 bases between. The CDR3 DNA follows: TGTGCCAGCAGCTTTGGGGGGGCTCCCAATGAGCAGTTCTTC. Translation: CASSFGGAPNEQFF. The complete variable domain, with remaining parts taken from reference TRBV7-7 and TRBJ2-1, reads GAGVSQSPRYKVTKRGQDVTLRCDPISSHATLYWYQQALGQGPEFLTYFNYEAQPDKSGLPSDRFSAERPEGSISTLTIQRTEQRDSAMYRCASSFGGAPNEQFFGPGTRLTVL.

The chain combines TRBV9 with TRBJ2-3; D is possibly TRBD1 (7 bases). CDR1 and CDR2 from the germline V gene are SGDLS and YYNGEE. The CDR3 is 16 amino acids. V dropped 0 bases and J dropped 5 bases, with 16 bases sitting between them. CDR3 coding DNA: TGTGCCAGCAGCGTAGCAAGCAGGGGGGCGGGAGATACGCAGTATTTT. Its translation is CASSVASRGAGDTQYF. Full variable domain (outside the CDR3, taken from reference TRBV9 and TRBJ2-3): DSGVTQTPKHLITATGQRVTLRCSPRSGDLSVYWYQQSLDQGLQFLIQYYNGEERAKGNILERFSAQQFPDLHSELNLSSLELGDSALYFCASSVASRGAGDTQYFGPGTRLTVL.

The genes are TRBV10-3 and TRBJ2-1; maybe TRBD2 (5 bases). CDR1 and CDR2 (germline): ENHRY, SYGVKD. Trimming left V 0 bases short and J 6 bases short, with 12 bases between. This CDR3 has 15 residues. For the CDR3, the DNA is TGTGCCATCAGTGAGTCGGGCGGGCTATTCAATGAGCAGTTCTTC. Translating it yields CAISESGGLFNEQFF.

The V gene is TRBV9, the J gene TRBJ1-2; 7 bases map to TRBD1. Germline assignment: CDR1 SGDLS and CDR2 YYNGEE. The V and J ends lost 0 bases and 4 bases, in that order; junction bases with no gene match: 3. The CDR3 is 14 residues long. Written as DNA, the CDR3 is TGTGCCAGCAGCGTAGGGGCAGGGGGCTATGGCTACACCTTC. Translation: CASSVGAGGYGYTF.

The chain has TRBV7-9 and TRBJ1-1, with no clear D. Germline lookup yields CDR1 SEHNR and CDR2 FQNEAQ (reference sequence). The CDR3 contains 14 residues. The ends were cut back, 1 base at V and 2 bases at J, with 8 bases in the middle. CDR3 residues: CASSLELYNTEAFF. CDR3 DNA sequence: TGTGCCAGCAGCTTAGAATTGTATAACACTGAAGCTTTCTTT.

This clone was observed a handful of times. The chain carries TRBV30 and TRBJ1-2; D unresolved. The germline CDR1 and CDR2 sequences are GTSNPN and SVGIG (reference sequence). Trimming stripped 1 base from V and 4 bases from J, with 10 bases between. The CDR3 is made up of 13 amino acids. The CDR3 DNA is TGTGCCTGGAGTGAAATCGGTTCCTATGGCTACACCTTC. Protein sequence: CAWSEIGSYGYTF.

This sequence joins TRBV27 and TRBJ2-7; the D gene is possibly TRBD2 (6 bases). Germline CDR1 reads MNHEY; CDR2 reads SMNVEV (reference sequence). The V and J ends lost 6 bases and 3 bases respectively, with 21 bases between them. The CDR3 is 16 amino acids. The CDR3 region is CASSPSGGSPNYEQYF. The DNA for the CDR3 is TGTGCCAGCAGCCCCTCCGGGGGATCACCTAACTACGAGCAGTACTTC.

This clone has a handful of counts. As DNA, the CDR3 is TGCGCCAGCAGCTTTCAGCGGAGCTCCTACGAGCAGTACTTC. It specifies CASSFQRSSYEQYF. The V gene is TRBV5-1, the J gene TRBJ2-7; possibly TRBD2 for D (5 bases). The germline V and J ends were trimmed by 2 bases and 0 bases, with 9 bases remaining between them. The germline gives CDR1 SGHRS, CDR2 YFSETQ. This CDR3 is built from 14 residues.

The V and J genes are TRBV6-6 and TRBJ1-6, with D maybe TRBD1 (6 bases). CDR3 length: 16 residues. Trimming pared 6 bases from V and 6 bases from J, leaving 18 bases between. CDR1 MNHNY and CDR2 SVGAGI come from the germline V gene (reference sequence). Written as DNA, the CDR3 is TGTGCCAGCAGGAACCGACAGGACAGTAGTAATTCACCCCTCCACTTT. Its translation: CASRNRQDSSNSPLHF.

The V and J genes are TRBV5-1 and TRBJ2-5; 7 nucleotides match TRBD2. Trimming at V came to 0 bases and at J to 4 bases, leaving 6 bases not matched to a gene. The CDR3 consists of 15 residues. CDR1 and CDR2 (germline): SGHRS, YFSETQ. The CDR3 sequence: CASSLETQRGETQYF. CDR3 nucleotide sequence: TGCGCCAGCAGCTTGGAAACTCAGCGGGGAGAGACCCAGTACTTC.

This clone occurred once. The chain has TRBV2 and TRBJ2-3, with D tentatively TRBD1 (6 bases). Between the trimmed V and J ends, which lost 11 bases and 0 bases, there was a span of 15 bases. The CDR3 totals 14 residues. From germline, CDR1 is SNHLY and CDR2 FYNNEI. CDR3: CAGGAVQSTDTQYF. The CDR3 DNA is TGTGCCGGGGGCGCGGTACAAAGCACAGATACGCAGTATTTT.

The chain links TRBV24-1 to TRBJ2-3; D is unresolved. The V end lost 3 bases, the J end lost 0 bases, and 9 bases lay between the germline ends. The CDR3 totals 15 residues. Germline V lookup: CDR1 KGHDR, CDR2 SFDVKD. The CDR3 here is CATSDAGGSTDTQYF. The CDR3 DNA reads TGTGCCACCAGTGATGCTGGCGGAAGCACAGATACGCAGTATTTT.

The genes are TRBV5-1 and TRBJ2-3; 10 bases line up with TRBD2. The CDR3 is made up of 17 amino acids. Trimming removed 2 bases from V and 2 bases from J; junction bases left unmatched: 8. The germline V gene has CDR1 SGHRS and CDR2 YFSETQ. In DNA form, the CDR3 reads TGCGCCAGCAGCTTAATCGTAGCGGGAGGTCCCACAGATACGCAGTATTTT. Amino acid sequence: CASSLIVAGGPTDTQYF.

There are a few counts of this clone. The rearrangement uses TRBV6-1 and TRBJ2-7, with D possibly being TRBD2 (6 bases). The ends were cut back, 2 bases at V and 1 base at J, with 12 bases in the middle. There are 15 residues in the CDR3. Germline V gene lookup returns CDR1 MNHNS and CDR2 SASEGT. The chain's CDR3 is CASSEPGSSSYEQYF. The DNA for the CDR3 is TGTGCCAGCAGTGAACCCGGGAGCAGTTCCTACGAGCAGTACTTC.

The J gene is TRBJ1-1, the V gene TRBV5-5; D uncertain. Trimming took 1 base from V and 1 from J, leaving 14 bases between them. CDR3 length: 16 residues. CDR1 and CDR2 from the germline V gene are SGHKS and YYEKEE (reference sequence). The CDR3 reads CASSLPFRGRNTEAFF. The CDR3 DNA is TGTGCCAGCAGCTTGCCGTTTCGGGGAAGGAACACTGAAGCTTTCTTT.

V is TRBV9 and J is TRBJ2-2; TRBD1 might be the D (6 bases). V shed 4 bases and J shed 2 bases, with 15 bases lying between them. The CDR3 totals 16 residues. Germline loops: CDR1 SGDLS, CDR2 YYNGEE. The CDR3: CASSSKGDGNTGELFF. The CDR3 nucleotides are TGTGCCAGCAGCTCCAAGGGGGACGGAAACACCGGGGAGCTGTTTTTT.